The 16 T cell receptor beta chains below come from one sample, sequenced in a study of Ad26.COV2.S vaccination and SARS-CoV-2 variants. Treatment reported: some 19 received Ad26.COV2.S at low or high dose, single or two shots; 5 received placebo; per-sample allocation not given. Day 63 after the first injection of vaccine or placebo was the sampling time. Using immunoSEQ multiplex PCR, the repertoire was profiled, and TCRdb retains in-frame clones only, with some absent. Of fewer than 500,000 clones detected, 75% to 95% appear once; the ten largest clones hold more than 10%. Here the sequenced sample was peripheral blood, taken in a trial of Ad26.COV2.S vaccine versus placebo. The receptor set was obtained from a person aged 18 to 59 who received the Ad26.COV2.S COVID-19 vaccine or a placebo.

The genes are TRBV5-6 and TRBJ2-1; 10 bases align to TRBD2. Germline V lookup: CDR1 SGHDT, CDR2 YYEEEE. J lost 9 bases, V lost 4 bases, and 13 bases had no gene match. This CDR3 is built from 16 residues. The CDR3 DNA reads as TGTGCCAGCAGCAGGGATAGCGGGAGGTTTGTTATTGAGCAGTTCTTC. It encodes CASSRDSGRFVIEQFF.

The chain carries TRBV11-2 and TRBJ2-7; D possibly corresponds to TRBD2 (5 bases). V was trimmed by 6 bases and J by 6 bases, leaving 12 bases between them. CDR1 is SGHAT and CDR2 is FQNNGV in the germline V gene. This CDR3 has 12 residues. CDR3 loop: CASSSAGVEQYF. CDR3 nucleotide sequence: TGTGCCAGCAGTTCGGCCGGGGTCGAGCAGTACTTC.

The chain is built from TRBV2 and TRBJ1-3; D uncertain. The CDR3 sequence is 14 residues long. Looked up from germline, CDR1 is SNHLY and CDR2 is FYNNEI. Trimming removed 1 base from V and 0 bases from J, with 4 bases in between. The CDR3 region is CASSEGGSGNTIYF. For the CDR3, the DNA is TGTGCCAGCAGTGAAGGAGGCTCTGGAAACACCATATATTTT.

This clone was observed once. The chain joins TRBV19 to TRBJ2-7, with D unclear. This CDR3 contains 13 residues. Trimming cost V 1 base and J 6 bases, with 10 bases left between them. Per germline, CDR1 LNHDA and CDR2 SQIVND (reference sequence). The CDR3: CASSIVGEGEQYF. CDR3 coding DNA: TGTGCCAGTAGTATAGTCGGAGAAGGCGAGCAGTACTTC.

This sequence joins TRBV5-1 and TRBJ2-5; D remains unclear. The length of the CDR3 is 13 residues. Germline V gene sequence: CDR1 SGHRS, CDR2 YFSETQ. Trimming removed 2 bases at V and 1 base at J, with 6 bases between. Here the CDR3 DNA reads TGCGCCAGCAGCTTTCCGGCCCAAGAGACCCAGTACTTC. Translating it yields CASSFPAQETQYF.

The CDR3 loop reads CASRPQGRDNQPQHF. The CDR3 bases are TGTGCCAGCAGGCCACAGGGAAGGGACAATCAGCCCCAGCATTTT. V and J are TRBV6-5 and TRBJ1-5; possible D gene TRBD1, 6 bases. This CDR3 comprises 15 residues. The V gene lost 6 bases and the J gene lost 3 bases, with 15 bases spanning the gap. Germline V gene data show CDR1 as MNHEY and CDR2 as SVGAGI.

The genes are TRBV9 and TRBJ2-2; maybe TRBD1 (5 bases). The CDR3 runs 14 residues. Trimming left V 4 bases short and J 1 base short, with 8 bases between. Germline-derived CDR1 and CDR2 are SGDLS and YYNGEE. The CDR3 protein is CASSPRENTGELFF. The DNA of the CDR3 is TGTGCCAGCAGCCCCAGGGAGAACACCGGGGAGCTGTTTTTT.

The V and J genes are TRBV19 and TRBJ1-5, with 8 bases lining up with TRBD1. Per germline, CDR1 LNHDA and CDR2 SQIVND (reference sequence). CDR3 length: 16 amino acids. Losses at the gene ends were 5 bases for V and 3 bases for J; bases not matched to a gene: 9. CDR3 coding DNA: TGTGCCAGTAGTTACTCGCAGGGGGCATCCAATCAGCCCCAGCATTTT. This sequence encodes CASSYSQGASNQPQHF.

The V gene is TRBV7-9, the J gene TRBJ2-2; D is tentatively TRBD1 or TRBD2 (5 bases each). V lost 6 bases and J lost 6, with 20 bases in between. From germline, CDR1 is SEHNR and CDR2 FQNEAQ (reference sequence). This CDR3 has 16 residues. DNA for the CDR3: TGTGCCAGCAGACCCCCGAGTGCCGGGGCGGCCGGGGAGCTGTTTTTT. This translates into CASRPPSAGAAGELFF. Looking up the rest from reference TRBV7-9 and TRBJ2-2 gives the full variable domain: DTGVSQNPRHKITKRGQNVTFRCDPISEHNRLYWYRQTLGQGPEFLTYFQNEAQLEKSRLLSDRFSAERPKGSFSTLEIQRTEQGDSAMYLCASRPPSAGAAGELFFGEGSRLTVL.

The gene calls are TRBV19 and TRBJ1-2; TRBD1 aligns across 8 bases. Unmatched junction bases numbered 8, after V lost 7 bases and J lost 4 bases. The germline gives CDR1 LNHDA, CDR2 SQIVND (reference sequence). The CDR3 sequence is 14 residues long. The CDR3 sequence is CASIPGGAGYGYTF. The CDR3 DNA is TGTGCCAGTATCCCAGGGGGCGCGGGCTATGGCTACACCTTC. Full variable domain (outside the CDR3, taken from reference TRBV19 and TRBJ1-2): DGGITQSPKYLFRKEGQNVTLSCEQNLNHDAMYWYRQDPGQGLRLIYYSQIVNDFQKGDIAEGYSVSREKKESFPLTVTSAQKNPTAFYLCASIPGGAGYGYTFGSGTRLTVV.

The rearrangement joins TRBV19 to TRBJ2-1; 12 bases match TRBD2. The trim removed 10 bases at V and 1 base at J, leaving 5 bases unmatched. The CDR3 is 15 residues long. Germline assignment: CDR1 LNHDA and CDR2 SQIVND (reference sequence). In nucleotides, the CDR3 is TGTGCCACAAAGACTAGCGGGAGTTCCTACAATGAGCAGTTCTTC. It yields the protein CATKTSGSSYNEQFF.

The rearrangement uses TRBV25-1 and TRBJ1-4; 7 bases line up with TRBD1. Germline trimming cut 1 base from V and 5 bases from J; bases unmatched to any gene: 10. The germline V gene encodes CDR1 MGHDK and CDR2 SYGVNS. The CDR3 length is 17 residues. CDR3 loop: CASSEWGGGQTNEKLFF. CDR3 nucleotide sequence: TGTGCCAGCAGTGAATGGGGTGGGGGACAGACAAATGAAAAACTGTTTTTT. Together with reference TRBV25-1 and TRBJ1-4, the CDR3 gives the full variable domain: EADIYQTPRYLVIGTGKKITLECSQTMGHDKMYWYQQDPGMELHLIHYSYGVNSTEKGDLSSESTVSRIRTEHFPLTLESARPSHTSQYLCASSEWGGGQTNEKLFFGSGTQLSVL.

J is TRBJ2-2 and V is TRBV6-4, with 14 positions matching TRBD2. Germline CDR1 reads MRHNA; CDR2 reads SNTAGT. The length of the CDR3 is 17 residues. Losses at the gene ends were 6 bases for V and 3 bases for J; bases not matched to a gene: 6. CDR3: CASRGTSGRSDTGELFF. The CDR3 nucleotides are TGTGCCAGCAGGGGGACTAGCGGGAGATCGGACACCGGGGAGCTGTTTTTT.

As DNA, the CDR3 is TGTGCCAGCAGTTTTTGGGAGGGCGCAGATACGCAGTATTTT. Translating gives CASSFWEGADTQYF. V usage is TRBV6-5 and J usage is TRBJ2-3; TRBD2 agrees at 7 bases. V gave up 4 bases and J gave up 4 bases; unmatched junction bases: 5. There are 14 residues in the CDR3. The V gene's germline CDR1 is MNHEY and CDR2 SVGAGI.

This rearrangement joins TRBV28 to TRBJ2-7, with TRBD1 identical over 8 bases. The trim removed 4 bases at V and 5 bases at J, leaving 16 bases unmatched. In germline, CDR1 is MDHEN, CDR2 SYDVKM. The CDR3 is 17 amino acids. The CDR3: CASSSTDPTGVIDEQYF. CDR3 sequence (DNA): TGTGCCAGCAGTTCTACGGACCCGACAGGGGTTATCGACGAGCAGTACTTC. Filled out from reference TRBV28 and TRBJ2-7, the complete variable domain reads DVKVTQSSRYLVKRTGEKVFLECVQDMDHENMFWYRQDPGLGLRLIYFSYDVKMKEKGDIPEGYSVSREKKERFSLILESASTNQTSMYLCASSSTDPTGVIDEQYFGPGTRLTVT.

This clone was counted a few times. The chain couples TRBV29-1 to TRBJ2-1, with D unresolved. CDR1 is SQVTM and CDR2 is ANQGSEA in the germline V gene. This CDR3 is built from 13 residues. Trimming took 7 bases from V and 0 from J, leaving 10 bases between them. The CDR3 DNA is TGCAGCGCCACGGGTAGCTCCTACAATGAGCAGTTCTTC. It translates to CSATGSSYNEQFF.